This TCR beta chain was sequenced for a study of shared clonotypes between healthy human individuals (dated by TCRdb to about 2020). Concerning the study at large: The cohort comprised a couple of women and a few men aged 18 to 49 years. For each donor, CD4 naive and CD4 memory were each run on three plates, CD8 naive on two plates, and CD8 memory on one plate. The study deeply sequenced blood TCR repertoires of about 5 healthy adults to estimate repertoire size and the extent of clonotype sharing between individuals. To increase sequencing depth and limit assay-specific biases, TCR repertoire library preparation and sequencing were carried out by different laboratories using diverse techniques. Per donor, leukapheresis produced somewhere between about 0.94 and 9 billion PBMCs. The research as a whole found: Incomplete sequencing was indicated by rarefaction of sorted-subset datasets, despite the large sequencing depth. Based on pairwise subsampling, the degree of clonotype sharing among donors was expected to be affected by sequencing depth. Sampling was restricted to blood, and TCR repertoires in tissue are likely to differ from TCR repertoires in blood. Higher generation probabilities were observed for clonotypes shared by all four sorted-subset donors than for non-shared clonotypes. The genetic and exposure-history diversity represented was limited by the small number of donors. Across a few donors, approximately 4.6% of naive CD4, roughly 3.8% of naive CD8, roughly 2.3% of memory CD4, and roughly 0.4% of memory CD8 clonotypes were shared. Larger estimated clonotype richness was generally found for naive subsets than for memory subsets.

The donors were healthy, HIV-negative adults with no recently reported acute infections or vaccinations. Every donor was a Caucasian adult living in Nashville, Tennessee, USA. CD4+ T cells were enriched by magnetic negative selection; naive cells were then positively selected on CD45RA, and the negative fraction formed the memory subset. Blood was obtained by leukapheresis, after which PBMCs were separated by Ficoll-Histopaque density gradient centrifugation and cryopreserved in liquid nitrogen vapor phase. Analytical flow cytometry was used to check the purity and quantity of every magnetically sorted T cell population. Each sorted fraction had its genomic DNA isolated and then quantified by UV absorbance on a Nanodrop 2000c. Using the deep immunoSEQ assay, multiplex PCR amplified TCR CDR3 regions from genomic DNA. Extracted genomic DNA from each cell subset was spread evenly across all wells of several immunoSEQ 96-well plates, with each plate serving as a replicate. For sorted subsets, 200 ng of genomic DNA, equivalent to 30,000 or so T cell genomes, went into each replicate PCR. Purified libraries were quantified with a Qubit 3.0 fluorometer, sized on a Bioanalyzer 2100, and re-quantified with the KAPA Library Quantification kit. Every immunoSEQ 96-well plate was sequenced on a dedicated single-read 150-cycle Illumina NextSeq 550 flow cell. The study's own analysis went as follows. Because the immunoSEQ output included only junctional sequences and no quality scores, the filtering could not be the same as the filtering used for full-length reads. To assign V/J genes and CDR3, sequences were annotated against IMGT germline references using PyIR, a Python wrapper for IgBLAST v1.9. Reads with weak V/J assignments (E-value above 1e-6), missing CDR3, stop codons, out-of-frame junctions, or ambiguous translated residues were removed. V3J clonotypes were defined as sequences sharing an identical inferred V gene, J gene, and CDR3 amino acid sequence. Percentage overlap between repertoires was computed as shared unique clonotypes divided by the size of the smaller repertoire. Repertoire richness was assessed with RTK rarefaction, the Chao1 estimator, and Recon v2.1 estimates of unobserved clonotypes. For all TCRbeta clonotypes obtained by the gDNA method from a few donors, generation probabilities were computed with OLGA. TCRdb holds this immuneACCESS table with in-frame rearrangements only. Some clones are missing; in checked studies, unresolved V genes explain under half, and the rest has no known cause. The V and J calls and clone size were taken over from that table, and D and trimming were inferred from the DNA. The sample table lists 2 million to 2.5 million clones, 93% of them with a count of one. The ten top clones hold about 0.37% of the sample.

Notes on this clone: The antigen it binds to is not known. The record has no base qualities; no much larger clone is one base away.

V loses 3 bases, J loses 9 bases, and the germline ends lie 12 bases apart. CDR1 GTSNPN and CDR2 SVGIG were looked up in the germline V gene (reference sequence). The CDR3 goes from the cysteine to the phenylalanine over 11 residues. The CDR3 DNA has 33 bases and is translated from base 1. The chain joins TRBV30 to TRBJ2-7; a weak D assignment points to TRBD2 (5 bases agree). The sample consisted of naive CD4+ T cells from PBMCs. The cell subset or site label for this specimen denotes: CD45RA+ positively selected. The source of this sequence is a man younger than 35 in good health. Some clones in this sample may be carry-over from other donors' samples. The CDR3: CAWSLARGQYF. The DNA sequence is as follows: TGTGCCTGGAGCCTTGCTCGGGGGCAGTACTTC.